These 5 T cell receptor beta chains share one sample of origin, sequenced in a study of identical twins. TCRdb fed the 5' RACE reads into MiXCR, producing one record per CDR3 protein. The profile shows some 330,000 distinct CDR3 sequences, 9% of them singletons. The sample was naive T cells sorted from blood. These receptors all come from a woman aged 45-60 years in good health.

The chain has TRBV15 and TRBJ2-3; D unclear. The CDR3 contains 15 residues. Germline V CDR1 and CDR2: LNHNV, YYDKDF (reference sequence). V lost 1 base and J 2 bases, leaving 10 bases between the germline ends. CDR3 protein: CATSRGDVPTDTQYF. CDR3 sequence (DNA): TGTGCCACCAGCAGAGGGGATGTGCCCACAGATACGCAGTATTTT.

This clonotype has at least ten counts. This chain connects TRBV29-1 to TRBJ2-1; possibly TRBD2 for D (5 bases). Germline assignment: CDR1 SQVTM and CDR2 ANQGSEA. This CDR3 has 14 residues. The ends were cut back, 7 bases at V and 4 bases at J, with 17 bases in the middle. The CDR3 here is CSDYEGSVYNEQFF. CDR3 nucleotides: TGCAGCGATTACGAGGGAAGCGTATACAATGAGCAGTTCTTC.

This clonotype has ten or more counts. The chain carries TRBV12-3 or TRBV12-4 and TRBJ2-2, with 11 bases that match TRBD2. The CDR3 is made up of 18 amino acids. Losses at the gene ends were 5 bases for V and 8 bases for J; bases not matched to a gene: 16. The DNA of the CDR3 is TGTGCCAGCAGTGCCGTGGATAGCGGGAGGGCCAGAGTTGGGGAGCTGTTTTTT. This encodes CASSAVDSGRARVGELFF.

V is TRBV19 and J is TRBJ2-1; D gene unclear. The V gene's germline CDR1 is LNHDA and CDR2 SQIVND (reference sequence). The ends were cut back, 7 bases at V and 0 bases at J, with 10 bases in the middle. The CDR3 totals 14 residues. The CDR3 protein is CASNSRLSYNEQFF. CDR3 nucleotides: TGTGCCAGTAATTCCAGGCTCTCCTACAATGAGCAGTTCTTC.

The rearrangement links TRBV11-2 to TRBJ2-1; 12 nucleotides agree with TRBD2. There are 14 residues in the CDR3. The germline V gene has CDR1 SGHAT and CDR2 FQNNGV. V was clipped by 6 bases and J by 6 bases; unmatched bases: 3. The CDR3, as DNA: TGTGCCAGCAGGGGACTAGCGGGTCGCAATGAGCAGTTCTTC. Its protein is CASRGLAGRNEQFF.